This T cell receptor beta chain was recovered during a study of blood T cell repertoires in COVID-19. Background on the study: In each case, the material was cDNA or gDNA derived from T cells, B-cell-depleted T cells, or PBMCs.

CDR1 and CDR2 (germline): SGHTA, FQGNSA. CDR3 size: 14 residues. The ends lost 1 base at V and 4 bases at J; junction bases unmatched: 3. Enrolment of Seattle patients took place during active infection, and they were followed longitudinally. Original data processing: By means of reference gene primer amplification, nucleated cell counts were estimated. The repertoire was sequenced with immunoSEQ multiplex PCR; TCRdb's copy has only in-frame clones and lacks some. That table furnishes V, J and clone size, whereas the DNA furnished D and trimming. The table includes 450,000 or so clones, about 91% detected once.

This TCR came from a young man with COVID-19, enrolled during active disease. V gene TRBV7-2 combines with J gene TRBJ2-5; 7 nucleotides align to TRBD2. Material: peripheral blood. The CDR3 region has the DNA TGTGCCAGCAGCTTAGTTCGCGGGGGAGAGACCCAGTACTTC. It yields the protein CASSLVRGGETQYF.